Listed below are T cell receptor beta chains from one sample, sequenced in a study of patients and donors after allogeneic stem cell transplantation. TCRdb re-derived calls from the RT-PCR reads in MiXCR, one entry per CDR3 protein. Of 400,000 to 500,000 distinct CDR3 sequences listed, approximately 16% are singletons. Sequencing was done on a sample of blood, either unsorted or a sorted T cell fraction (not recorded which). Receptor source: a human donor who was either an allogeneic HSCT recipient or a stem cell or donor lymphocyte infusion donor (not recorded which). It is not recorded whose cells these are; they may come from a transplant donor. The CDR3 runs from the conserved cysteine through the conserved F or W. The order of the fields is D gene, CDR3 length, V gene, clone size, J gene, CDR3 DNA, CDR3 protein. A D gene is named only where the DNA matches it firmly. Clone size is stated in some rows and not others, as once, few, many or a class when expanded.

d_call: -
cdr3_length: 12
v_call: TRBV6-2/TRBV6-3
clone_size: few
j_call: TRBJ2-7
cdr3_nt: TGTGCCAGCAGTTGGGGAGACTACGAGCAGTACTTC
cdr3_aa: CASSWGDYEQYF

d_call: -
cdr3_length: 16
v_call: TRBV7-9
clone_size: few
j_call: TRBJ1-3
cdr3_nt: TGTGCCAGCAGCCCGGAGGACGGCCGCTCTGGAAACACCATATATTTT
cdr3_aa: CASSPEDGRSGNTIYF

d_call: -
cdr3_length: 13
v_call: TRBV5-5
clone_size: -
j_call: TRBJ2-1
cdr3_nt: TGTGCCAGCAGCTTGGGTTCTTTTGAAGGGCAGTTCTTC
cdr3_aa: CASSLGSFEGQFF

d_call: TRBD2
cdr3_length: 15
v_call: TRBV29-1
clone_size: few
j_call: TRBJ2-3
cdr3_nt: TGCAGCGTTGAGACTAGCGGCCTCTTTCCAGATACGCAGTATTTT
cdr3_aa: CSVETSGLFPDTQYF

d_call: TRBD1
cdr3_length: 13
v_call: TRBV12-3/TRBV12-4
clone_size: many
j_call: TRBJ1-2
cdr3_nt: TGTGCCAGCAGTTTGCAGGGGGCGTATGGCTACACCTTC
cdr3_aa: CASSLQGAYGYTF

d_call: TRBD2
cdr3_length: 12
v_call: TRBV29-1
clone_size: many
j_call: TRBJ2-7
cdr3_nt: TGCAGCGTTGGCGGGAGGGCCTACGAGCAGTACTTC
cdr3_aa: CSVGGRAYEQYF

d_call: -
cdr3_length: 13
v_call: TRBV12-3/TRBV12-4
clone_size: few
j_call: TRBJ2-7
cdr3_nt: TGTGCCAGCAGTTCCTCCGGGACCTACGAGCAGTACTTC
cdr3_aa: CASSSSGTYEQYF

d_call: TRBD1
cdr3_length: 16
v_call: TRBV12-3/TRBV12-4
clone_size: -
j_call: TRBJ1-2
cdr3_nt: TGTGCCAGCAGTTACTTACAGGGACAGGGGGGTTATGGCTACACCTTC
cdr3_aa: CASSYLQGQGGYGYTF

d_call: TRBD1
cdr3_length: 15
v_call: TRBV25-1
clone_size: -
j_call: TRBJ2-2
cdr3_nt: TGTGCCAGCAGTGAGGACAGGCGCAACACCGGGGAGCTGTTTTTT
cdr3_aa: CASSEDRRNTGELFF

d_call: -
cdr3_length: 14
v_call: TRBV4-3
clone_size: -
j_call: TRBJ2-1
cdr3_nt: TGCGCCAGCAGCCAGGTAGTCCTTCAAGGTGAGCAGTTCTTC
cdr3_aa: CASSQVVLQGEQFF

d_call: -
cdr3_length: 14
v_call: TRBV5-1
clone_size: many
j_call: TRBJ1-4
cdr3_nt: TGCGCCAGCAGTAGAGACGCAACTAATGAAAAACTGTTTTTT
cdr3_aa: CASSRDATNEKLFF

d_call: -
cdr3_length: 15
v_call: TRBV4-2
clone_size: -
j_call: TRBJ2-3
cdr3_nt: TGTGCCAGCAGCCAAGGTGGAGGGAGCACAGATACGCAGTATTTT
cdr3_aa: CASSQGGGSTDTQYF

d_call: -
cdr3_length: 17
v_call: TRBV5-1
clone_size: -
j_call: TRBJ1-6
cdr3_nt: TGCGCCAGCAGAGCCAGGGCCCAAAGCTCCTATAATTCACCCCTCCACTTT
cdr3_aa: CASRARAQSSYNSPLHF

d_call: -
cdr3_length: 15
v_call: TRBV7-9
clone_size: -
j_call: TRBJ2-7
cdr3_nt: TGTGCCAGCAGCTTGGGCGAGGCCTACAGCTCCGAGCAGTACTTC
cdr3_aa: CASSLGEAYSSEQYF

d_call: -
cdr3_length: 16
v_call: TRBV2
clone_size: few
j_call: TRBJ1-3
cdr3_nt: TGTGCCAGCAGTGAAGGGGTAAGGACGACTGGAAACACCATATATTTT
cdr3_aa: CASSEGVRTTGNTIYF

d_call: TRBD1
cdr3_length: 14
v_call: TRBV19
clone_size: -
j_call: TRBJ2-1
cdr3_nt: TGTGCCAGCTCGACAGGGGACTCCTACAATGAGCAGTTCTTC
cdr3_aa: CASSTGDSYNEQFF

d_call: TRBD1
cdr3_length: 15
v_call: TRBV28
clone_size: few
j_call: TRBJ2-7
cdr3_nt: TGTGCCAGCATTCCCGACAGGGGAATCGTCAACGAGCAGTACTTC
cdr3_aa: CASIPDRGIVNEQYF

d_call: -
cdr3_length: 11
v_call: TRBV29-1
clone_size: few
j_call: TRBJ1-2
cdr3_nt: TGCAGCGTTGAACAGCGCGTTGGGTACACCTTC
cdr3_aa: CSVEQRVGYTF

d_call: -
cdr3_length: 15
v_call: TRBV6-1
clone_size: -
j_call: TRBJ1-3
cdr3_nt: TGTGCCAGCAGCTCAGCAAGGTGGACTGGAAACACCATATATTTT
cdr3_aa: CASSSARWTGNTIYF

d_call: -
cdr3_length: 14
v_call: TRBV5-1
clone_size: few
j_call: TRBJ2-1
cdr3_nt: TGCGCCAGCGATTGGGGGGACACTAACAATGAGCAGTTCTTC
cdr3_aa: CASDWGDTNNEQFF

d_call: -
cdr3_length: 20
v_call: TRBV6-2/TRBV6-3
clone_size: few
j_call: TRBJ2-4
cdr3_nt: TGTGCCAGCAGTTACTCGAGGATACAAACAGGGATCCTAGCCAAAAACATTCAGTACTTC
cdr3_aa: CASSYSRIQTGILAKNIQYF

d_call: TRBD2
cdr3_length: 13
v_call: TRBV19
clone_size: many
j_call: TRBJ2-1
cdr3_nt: TGTGCCAGTACCAGCGGGGGGGGCAATGAGCAGTTCTTC
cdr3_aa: CASTSGGGNEQFF

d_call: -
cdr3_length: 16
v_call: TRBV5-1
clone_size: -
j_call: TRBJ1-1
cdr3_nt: TGCGCCAGCATCAAAGGGTCCTCAGGAGCGAACACTGAAGCTTTCTTT
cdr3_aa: CASIKGSSGANTEAFF

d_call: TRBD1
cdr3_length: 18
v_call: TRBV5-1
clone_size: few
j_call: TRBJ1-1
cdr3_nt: TGCGCCAGCAGCTTGTTTGTATTTCGGGACAGAAATATCACTGAAGCTTTCTTT
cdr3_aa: CASSLFVFRDRNITEAFF

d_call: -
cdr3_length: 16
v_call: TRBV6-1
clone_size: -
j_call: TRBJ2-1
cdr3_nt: TGTGCCAGCGGCAAAGGCGGAGATCCTCGGTACAATGAGCAGTTCTTC
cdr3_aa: CASGKGGDPRYNEQFF

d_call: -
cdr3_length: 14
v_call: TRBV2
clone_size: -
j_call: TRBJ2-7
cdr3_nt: TGTGCCAGCCGAAGACAGCAGTTAAGCTACGAGCAGTACTTC
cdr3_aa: CASRRQQLSYEQYF

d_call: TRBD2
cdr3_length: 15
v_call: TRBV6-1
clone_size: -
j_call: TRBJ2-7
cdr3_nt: TGTGCCAGCAGTCTGGTAAGCGGGATAACCTACGAGCAGTACTTC
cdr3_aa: CASSLVSGITYEQYF

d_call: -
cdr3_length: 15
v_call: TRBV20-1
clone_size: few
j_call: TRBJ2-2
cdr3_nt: TGCAGTGCCCCCAGCCTGGGAGTATCCACCGGGGAGCTGTTTTTT
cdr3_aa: CSAPSLGVSTGELFF

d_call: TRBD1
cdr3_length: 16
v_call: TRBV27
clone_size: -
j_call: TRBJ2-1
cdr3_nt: TGTGCCAGCAGCCCATCGTGGGGACAGGGGGACTATGAGCAGTTCTTC
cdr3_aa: CASSPSWGQGDYEQFF

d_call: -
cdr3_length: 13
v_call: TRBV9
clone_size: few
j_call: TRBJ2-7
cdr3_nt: TGTGCCAGCAGCGCAGACGGGATATACGAGCAGTACTTC
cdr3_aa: CASSADGIYEQYF

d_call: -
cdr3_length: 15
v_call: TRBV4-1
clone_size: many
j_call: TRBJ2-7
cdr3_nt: TGCGCCAGCAGCCTGAGGCTAGCGACAGCCTACGAGCAGTACTTC
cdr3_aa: CASSLRLATAYEQYF

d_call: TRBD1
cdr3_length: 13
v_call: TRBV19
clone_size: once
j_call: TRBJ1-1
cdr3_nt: TGTGCCAGTAGCGACAGGGGGCATACTGAAGCTTTCTTT
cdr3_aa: CASSDRGHTEAFF

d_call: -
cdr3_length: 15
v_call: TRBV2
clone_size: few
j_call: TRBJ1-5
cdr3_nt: TGTGCCAGCAGTGTCTGGCAGGGGAGCAATCAGCCCCAGCATTTT
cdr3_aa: CASSVWQGSNQPQHF

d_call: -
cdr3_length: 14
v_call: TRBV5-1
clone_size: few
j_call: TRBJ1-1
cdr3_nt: TGCGCCAGCAGCTTTGGACCGCCGAACACTGAAGCTTTCTTT
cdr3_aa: CASSFGPPNTEAFF

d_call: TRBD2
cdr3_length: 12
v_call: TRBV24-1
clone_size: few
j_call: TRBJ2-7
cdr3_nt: TGTGCCGCGGGACTAGCGGCCGACGAGCAGTACTTC
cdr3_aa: CAAGLAADEQYF

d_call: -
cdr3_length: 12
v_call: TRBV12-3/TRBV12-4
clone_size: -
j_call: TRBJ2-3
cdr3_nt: TGTGCCGGCGCGGATAGCACAGATACGCAGTATTTT
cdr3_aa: CAGADSTDTQYF

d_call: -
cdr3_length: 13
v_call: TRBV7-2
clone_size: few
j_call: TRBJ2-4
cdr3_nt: TGTGCCAGCAGCTTCCCGGGACACGGCATTCAGTACTTC
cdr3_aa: CASSFPGHGIQYF

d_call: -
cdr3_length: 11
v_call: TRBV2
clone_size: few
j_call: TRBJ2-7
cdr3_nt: TGTGCCAGCAATTTAGACCCCGAGCAGTACTTC
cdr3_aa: CASNLDPEQYF

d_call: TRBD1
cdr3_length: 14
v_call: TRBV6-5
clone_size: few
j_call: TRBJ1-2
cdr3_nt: TGTGCCAGCAGTTACGGGGGCACAGGGGTCGGCTACACCTTC
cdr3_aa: CASSYGGTGVGYTF

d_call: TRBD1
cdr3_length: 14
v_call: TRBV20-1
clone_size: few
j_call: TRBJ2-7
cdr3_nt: TGCAGTGCAACCGGGACAGGAGTTTCCTACGAGCAGTACTTC
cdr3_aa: CSATGTGVSYEQYF

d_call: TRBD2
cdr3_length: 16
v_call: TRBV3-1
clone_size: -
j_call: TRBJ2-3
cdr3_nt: TGTGCCAGCAGCCAAGGAGGTCTAGCGGGAGCAGATACGCAGTATTTT
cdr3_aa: CASSQGGLAGADTQYF

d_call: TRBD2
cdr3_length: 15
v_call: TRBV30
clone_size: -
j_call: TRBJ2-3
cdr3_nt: TGTGCCTGGGGTCGGGGCGGGGGAAGCACAGATACGCAGTATTTT
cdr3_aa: CAWGRGGGSTDTQYF

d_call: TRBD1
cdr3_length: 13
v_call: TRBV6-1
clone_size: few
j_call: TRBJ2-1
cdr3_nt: TGTGCCACCACCGACAGGGTTAAGGATGAGCAGTTCTTC
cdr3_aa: CATTDRVKDEQFF

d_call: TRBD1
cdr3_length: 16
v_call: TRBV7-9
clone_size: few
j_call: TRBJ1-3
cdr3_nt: TGTGCCAGCAGCCAAAGAACAGGGGAGGGTGGAAACACCATATATTTT
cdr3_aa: CASSQRTGEGGNTIYF

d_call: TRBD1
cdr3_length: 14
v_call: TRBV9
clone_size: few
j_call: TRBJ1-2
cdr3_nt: TGTGCCAGCAGCACCCGACAGGGTTTGAACGGCTACACCTTC
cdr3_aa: CASSTRQGLNGYTF

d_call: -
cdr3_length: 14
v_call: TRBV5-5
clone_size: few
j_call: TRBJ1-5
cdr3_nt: TGTGCCAGCAGCTTCTTGCTTAGCAATCAGCCCCAGCATTTT
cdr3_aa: CASSFLLSNQPQHF

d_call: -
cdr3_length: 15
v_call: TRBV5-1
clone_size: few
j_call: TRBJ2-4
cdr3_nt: TGCGCCAGCAGCTTGGGGTTAGCGGAGAAAAACATTCAGTACTTC
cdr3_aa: CASSLGLAEKNIQYF

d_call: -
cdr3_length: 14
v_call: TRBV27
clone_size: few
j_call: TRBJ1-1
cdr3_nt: TGTGCCAGCAGTTTATTAGGGAGTCGGACTGAAGCTTTCTTT
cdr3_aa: CASSLLGSRTEAFF

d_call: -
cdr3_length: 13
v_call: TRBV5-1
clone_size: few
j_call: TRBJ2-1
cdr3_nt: TGCGCCAGCAGCAGGGGGGGTAGGAATGAGCAGTTCTTC
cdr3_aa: CASSRGGRNEQFF

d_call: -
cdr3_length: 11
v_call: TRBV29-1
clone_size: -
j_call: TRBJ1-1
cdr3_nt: TGCGGGGGGCGGGTGAACACTGAAGCTTTCTTT
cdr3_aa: CGGRVNTEAFF

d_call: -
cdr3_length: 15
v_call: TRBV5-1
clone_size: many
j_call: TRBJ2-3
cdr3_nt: TGCGCCAGCAGCTTGGTGGCGGGATTTGGAGATACGCAGTATTTT
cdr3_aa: CASSLVAGFGDTQYF

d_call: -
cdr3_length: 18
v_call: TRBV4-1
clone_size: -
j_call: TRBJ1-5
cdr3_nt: TGCGCCAGCAGCCAAGATTTACATGCACAGGGCGTCAATCAGCCCCAGCATTTT
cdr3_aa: CASSQDLHAQGVNQPQHF

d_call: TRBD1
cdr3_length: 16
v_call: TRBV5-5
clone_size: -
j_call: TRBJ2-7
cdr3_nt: TGTGCCAGCAGCAGAGCTACAGGGGATATTGCCTACGAGCAGTACTTC
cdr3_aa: CASSRATGDIAYEQYF

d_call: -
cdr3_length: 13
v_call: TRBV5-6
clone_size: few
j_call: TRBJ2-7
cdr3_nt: TGTGCCAGCAGCTTTCTGCGTTCAACCGAGCAGTACTTC
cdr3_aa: CASSFLRSTEQYF

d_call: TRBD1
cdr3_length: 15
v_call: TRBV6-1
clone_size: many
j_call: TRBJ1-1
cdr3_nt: TGTGCCAGCAGACGGGGACAGCCTCAGGGGACTGAAGCTTTCTTT
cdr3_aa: CASRRGQPQGTEAFF

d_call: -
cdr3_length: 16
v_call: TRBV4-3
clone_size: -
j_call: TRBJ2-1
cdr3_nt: TGCGCCAGCAGCCAACTCTCCCGGAGATCCTACAATGAGCAGTTCTTC
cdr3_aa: CASSQLSRRSYNEQFF

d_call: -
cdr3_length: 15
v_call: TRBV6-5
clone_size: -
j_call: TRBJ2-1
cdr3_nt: TGTGCCAGCAGTTACCGGGGTTTGCCCTCCAATGAGCAGTTCTTC
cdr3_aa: CASSYRGLPSNEQFF

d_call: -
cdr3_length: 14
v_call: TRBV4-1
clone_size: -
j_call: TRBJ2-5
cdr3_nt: TGCGCCAGCGCAAAGTCGGACTCACAAGAGACCCAGTACTTC
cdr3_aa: CASAKSDSQETQYF

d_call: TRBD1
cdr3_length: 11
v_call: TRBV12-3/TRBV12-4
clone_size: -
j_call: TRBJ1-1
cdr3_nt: TGTGCCAGCAGTTTGACAGGGGCAGCTTTCTTT
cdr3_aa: CASSLTGAAFF